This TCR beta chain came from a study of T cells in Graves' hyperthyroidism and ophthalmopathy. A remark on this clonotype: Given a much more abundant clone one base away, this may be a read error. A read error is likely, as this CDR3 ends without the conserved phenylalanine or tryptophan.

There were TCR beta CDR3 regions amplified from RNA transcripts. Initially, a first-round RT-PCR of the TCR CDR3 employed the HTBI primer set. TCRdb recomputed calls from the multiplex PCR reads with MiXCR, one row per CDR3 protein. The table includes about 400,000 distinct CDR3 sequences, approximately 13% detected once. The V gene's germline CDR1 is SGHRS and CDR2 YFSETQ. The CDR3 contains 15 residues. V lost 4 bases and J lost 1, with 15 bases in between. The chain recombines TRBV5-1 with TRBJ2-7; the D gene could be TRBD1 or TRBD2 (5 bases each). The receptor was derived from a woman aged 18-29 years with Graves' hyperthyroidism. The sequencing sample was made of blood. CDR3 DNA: TGCGCCAGCAGCCCGGGACCGAGAACATCCTACGAGCAGTACCTC. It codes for CASSPGPRTSYEQYL.